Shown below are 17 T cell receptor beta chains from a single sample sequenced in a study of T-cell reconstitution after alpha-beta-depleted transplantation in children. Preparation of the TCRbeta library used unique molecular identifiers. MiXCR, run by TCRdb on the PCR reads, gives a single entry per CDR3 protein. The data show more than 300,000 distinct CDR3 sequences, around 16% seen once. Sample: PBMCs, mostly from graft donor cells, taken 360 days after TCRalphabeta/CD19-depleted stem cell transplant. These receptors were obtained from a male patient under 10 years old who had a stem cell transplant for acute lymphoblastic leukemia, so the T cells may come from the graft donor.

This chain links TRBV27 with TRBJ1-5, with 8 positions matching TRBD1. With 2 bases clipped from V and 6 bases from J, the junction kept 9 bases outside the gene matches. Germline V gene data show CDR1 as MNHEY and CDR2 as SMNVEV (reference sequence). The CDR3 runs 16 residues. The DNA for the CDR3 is TGTGCCAGCAGTTTAAACGGTCCAGGGGGCCCTCAGCCCCAGCATTTT. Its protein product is CASSLNGPGGPQPQHF.

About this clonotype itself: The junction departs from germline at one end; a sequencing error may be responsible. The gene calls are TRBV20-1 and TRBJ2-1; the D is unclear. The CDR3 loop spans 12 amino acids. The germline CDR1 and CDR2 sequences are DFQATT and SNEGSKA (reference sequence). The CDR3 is CSPRTSHNEQFF. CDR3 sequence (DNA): TGCAGCCCACGGACCTCCCACAATGAGCAGTTCTTC.

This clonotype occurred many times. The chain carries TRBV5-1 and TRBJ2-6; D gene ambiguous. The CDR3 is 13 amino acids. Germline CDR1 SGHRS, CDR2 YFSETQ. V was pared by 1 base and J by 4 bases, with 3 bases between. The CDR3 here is CASSLPGANVLTF. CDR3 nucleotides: TGCGCCAGCAGCTTGCCCGGGGCCAACGTCCTGACTTTC.

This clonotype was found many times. In DNA form, the CDR3 reads TGTGCCAGCAGCTTGACAGGTGATAATTCACCCCTCCACTTT. Protein product: CASSLTGDNSPLHF. The rearrangement links TRBV7-9 to TRBJ1-6; D may be TRBD1 (6 bases). V lost 3 bases and J lost 5, with 8 bases in between. This CDR3 has 14 amino acids. Germline V lookup: CDR1 SEHNR, CDR2 FQNEAQ (reference sequence). The variable domain in full, with the rest retrieved from reference TRBV7-9 and TRBJ1-6, is DTGVSQNPRHKITKRGQNVTFRCDPISEHNRLYWYRQTLGQGPEFLTYFQNEAQLEKSRLLSDRFSAERPKGSFSTLEIQRTEQGDSAMYLCASSLTGDNSPLHFGNGTRLTVT.

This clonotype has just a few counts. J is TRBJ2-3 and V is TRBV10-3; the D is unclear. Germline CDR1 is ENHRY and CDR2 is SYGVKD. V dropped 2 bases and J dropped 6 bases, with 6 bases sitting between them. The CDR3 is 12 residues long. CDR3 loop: CAISEPLDTQYF. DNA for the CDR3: TGTGCCATCAGTGAGCCTCTGGATACGCAGTATTTT.

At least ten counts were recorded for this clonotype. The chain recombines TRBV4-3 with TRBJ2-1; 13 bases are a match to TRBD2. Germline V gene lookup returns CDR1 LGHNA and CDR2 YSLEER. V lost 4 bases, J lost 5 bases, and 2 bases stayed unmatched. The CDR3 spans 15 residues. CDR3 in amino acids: CASSLLAGGHNEQFF. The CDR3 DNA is TGCGCCAGCAGCCTACTAGCGGGAGGGCACAATGAGCAGTTCTTC.

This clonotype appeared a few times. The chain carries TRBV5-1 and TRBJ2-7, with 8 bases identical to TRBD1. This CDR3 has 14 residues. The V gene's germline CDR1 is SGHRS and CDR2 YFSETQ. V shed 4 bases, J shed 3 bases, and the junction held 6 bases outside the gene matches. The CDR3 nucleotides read TGCGCCAGCAGCCACGGGACAGGTGACTACGAGCAGTACTTC. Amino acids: CASSHGTGDYEQYF.

The CDR3 here is CASSPRLAGLPLGTDTQYF. In nucleotides, the CDR3 is TGTGCCAGCAGCCCGCGACTAGCGGGATTGCCCCTTGGCACAGATACGCAGTATTTT. The V and J genes are TRBV5-6 and TRBJ2-3; 11 positions agree with TRBD2. The V segment lost 4 bases and the J segment 1 base; nucleotides outside the gene matches: 14. CDR3 length: 19 residues. The germline V gene encodes CDR1 SGHDT and CDR2 YYEEEE.

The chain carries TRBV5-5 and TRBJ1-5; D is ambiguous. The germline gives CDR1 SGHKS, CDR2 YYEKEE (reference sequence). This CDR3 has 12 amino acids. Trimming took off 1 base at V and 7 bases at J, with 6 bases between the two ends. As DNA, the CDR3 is TGTGCCAGCAGCTTGTATGGCCAGCCCCAGCATTTT. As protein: CASSLYGQPQHF.

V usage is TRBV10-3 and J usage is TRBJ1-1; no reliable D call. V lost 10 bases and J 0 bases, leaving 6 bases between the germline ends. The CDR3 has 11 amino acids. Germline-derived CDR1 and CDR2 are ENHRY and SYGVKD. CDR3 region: CATVLNTEAFF. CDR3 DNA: TGTGCCACGGTTCTGAACACTGAAGCTTTCTTT.

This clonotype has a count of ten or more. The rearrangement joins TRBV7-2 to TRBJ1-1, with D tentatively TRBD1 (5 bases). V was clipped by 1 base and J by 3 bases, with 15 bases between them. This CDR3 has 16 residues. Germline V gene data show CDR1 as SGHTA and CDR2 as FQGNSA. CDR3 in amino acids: CASSLVPGRLDTEAFF. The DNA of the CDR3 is TGTGCCAGCAGCTTAGTCCCAGGGCGGTTGGACACTGAAGCTTTCTTT.

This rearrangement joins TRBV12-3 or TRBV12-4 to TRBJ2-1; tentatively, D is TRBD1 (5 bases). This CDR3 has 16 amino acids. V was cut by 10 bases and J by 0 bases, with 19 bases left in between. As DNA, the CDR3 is TGTGCCACCGCCCGTGGGGCGGTAAGCTCCTACAATGAGCAGTTCTTC. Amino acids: CATARGAVSSYNEQFF.

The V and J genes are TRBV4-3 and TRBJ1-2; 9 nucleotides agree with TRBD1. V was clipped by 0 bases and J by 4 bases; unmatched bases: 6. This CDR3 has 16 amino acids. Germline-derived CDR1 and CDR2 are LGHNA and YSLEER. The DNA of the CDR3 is TGCGCCAGCAGCCAAGATGGGGGACAGGGCCCCTATGGCTACACCTTC. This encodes CASSQDGGQGPYGYTF.

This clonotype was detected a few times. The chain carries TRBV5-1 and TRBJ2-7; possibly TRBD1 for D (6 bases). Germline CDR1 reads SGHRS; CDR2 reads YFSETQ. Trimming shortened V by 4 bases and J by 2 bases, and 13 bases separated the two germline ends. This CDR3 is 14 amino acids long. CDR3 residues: CASSLAQGPYEQYF. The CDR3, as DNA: TGCGCCAGCAGCCTCGCACAGGGCCCCTACGAGCAGTACTTC.

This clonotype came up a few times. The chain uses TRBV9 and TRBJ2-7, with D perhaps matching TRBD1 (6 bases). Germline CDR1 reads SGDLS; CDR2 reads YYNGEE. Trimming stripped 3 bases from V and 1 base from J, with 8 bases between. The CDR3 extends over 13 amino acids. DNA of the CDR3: TGTGCCAGCAGCGAGAGGGGGTCCTACGAGCAGTACTTC. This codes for CASSERGSYEQYF.

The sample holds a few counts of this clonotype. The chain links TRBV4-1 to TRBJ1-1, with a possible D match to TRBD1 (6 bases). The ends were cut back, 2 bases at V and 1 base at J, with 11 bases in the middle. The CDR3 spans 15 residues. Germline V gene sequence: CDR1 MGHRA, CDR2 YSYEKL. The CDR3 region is CASSQRQVQNTEAFF. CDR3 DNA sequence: TGCGCCAGCAGCCAACGACAGGTCCAGAACACTGAAGCTTTCTTT.

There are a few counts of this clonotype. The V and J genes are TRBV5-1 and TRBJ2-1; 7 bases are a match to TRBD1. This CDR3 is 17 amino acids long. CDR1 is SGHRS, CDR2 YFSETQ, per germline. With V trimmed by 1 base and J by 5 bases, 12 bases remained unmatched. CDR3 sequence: CASSLPQTRDSDNEQFF. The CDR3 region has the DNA TGCGCCAGCAGCTTGCCCCAGACGAGGGACAGCGACAATGAGCAGTTCTTC.